The rows below give T cell receptor beta chains drawn from one sample of a study of T-cell reconstitution after alpha-beta-depleted transplantation in children. TCRdb used MiXCR to reprocess the PCR reads, holding one entry per CDR3 protein. The repertoire holds about 540,000 distinct CDR3 sequences, with approximately 20% as singletons. This material consisted of PBMCs from the stem cell graft donor, taken from the stem cell graft. These receptor sequences come from a human donor who donated a stem cell graft to a child with acute lymphoblastic leukemia. Each CDR3 is given with its conserved first and last residue. A D gene is named only where the DNA matches it firmly. Only some rows state a clone size, as once, few, many or a class for expanded clones.

d_call,j_call,clone_size,v_call,cdr3_aa,cdr3_nt
TRBD1,TRBJ2-1,-,TRBV16,CASSRSNRGSYNEQFF,TGTGCCAGCAGCCGATCAAACAGGGGATCCTACAATGAGCAGTTCTTC
-,TRBJ2-7,-,TRBV7-2,CASSPNPIWPGDEQYF,TGTGCCAGCAGCCCGAACCCGATATGGCCGGGGGACGAGCAGTACTTC
-,TRBJ1-2,-,TRBV12-3/TRBV12-4,CASSFWGESRGAFNYGYTF,TGTGCCAGCAGTTTTTGGGGCGAATCCAGGGGAGCCTTTAACTATGGCTACACCTTC
-,TRBJ1-3,few,TRBV9,CASSAGGSISGNTIYF,TGTGCCAGCAGCGCCGGGGGGTCGATCTCTGGAAACACCATATATTTT
-,TRBJ2-3,-,TRBV10-3,CAIGFLGLSTDTQYF,TGTGCCATCGGCTTCCTCGGTCTAAGCACAGATACGCAGTATTTT
-,TRBJ1-2,-,TRBV4-1,CASSQVGEDYGYTF,TGCGCCAGCAGCCAAGTGGGGGAGGACTATGGCTACACCTTC
-,TRBJ1-1,few,TRBV5-5,CASSLEADSAFF,TGTGCCAGCAGCCTTGAGGCCGACTCAGCTTTCTTT
-,TRBJ2-1,-,TRBV5-1,CATWETNRNNEQFF,TGCGCCACCTGGGAGACCAATCGTAACAATGAGCAGTTCTTC
-,TRBJ2-3,-,TRBV13,CASRVIGSTDTQYF,TGTGCCAGCAGGGTTATTGGGAGCACAGATACGCAGTATTTT
TRBD1,TRBJ2-7,few,TRBV20-1,CSGLRFDRGYEQYF,TGCAGTGGACTGCGTTTCGACAGGGGCTACGAGCAGTACTTC
TRBD2,TRBJ2-3,-,TRBV5-1,CASSLALVAGDTDTQYF,TGCGCCAGCAGCTTGGCCTTGGTAGCGGGAGACACAGATACGCAGTATTTT